This TCR beta chain was sequenced for a study of glioma-infiltrating T cells after dendritic cell vaccination. Study overall: Dendritic cells derived from monocytes and pulsed with autologous tumor lysate formed the vaccine.

Documented time point: after dendritic cell vaccination, including at tumor progression/relapse. In this sample, this clone turned up once. The antigen is unknown. Primers: 60 V beta forward and 13 J beta reverse. The assay was immunoSEQ multiplex PCR, and TCRdb's table has in-frame clones only and misses some. Seen here are tens of thousands of clones, 85% observed once, and the top ten hold 8.5%. Trimming pared 5 bases from V and 3 bases from J, leaving 7 bases between. This CDR3 region has 13 residues. Germline loops: CDR1 SGHNT, CDR2 YENEEA. Study results and caveats: Estimated pretreatment TIL content predicted outcome after dendritic cell vaccination.

The chain is built from TRBV11-3 and TRBJ2-2; no clear D. The receptor comes from a human donor with glioblastoma. Here the sequenced sample was blood, taken after dendritic cell vaccination. CDR3 bases: TGTGCCAGCAGCCTCGGTGACACCGGGGAGCTGTTTTTT. Translating it yields CASSLGDTGELFF.